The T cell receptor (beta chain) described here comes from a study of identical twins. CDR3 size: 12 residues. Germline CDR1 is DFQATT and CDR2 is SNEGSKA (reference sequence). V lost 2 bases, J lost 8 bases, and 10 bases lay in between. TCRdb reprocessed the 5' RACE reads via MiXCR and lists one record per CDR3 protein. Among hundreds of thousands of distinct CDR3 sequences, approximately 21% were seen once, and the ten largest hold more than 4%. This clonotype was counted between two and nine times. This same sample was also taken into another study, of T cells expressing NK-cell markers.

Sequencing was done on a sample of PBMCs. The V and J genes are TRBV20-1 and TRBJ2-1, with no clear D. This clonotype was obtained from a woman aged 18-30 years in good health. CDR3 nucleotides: TGCAGTGCTAGACCTAAGGGCGATGAGCAGTTCTTC. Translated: CSARPKGDEQFF.